This entry concerns a single T cell receptor beta chain. This sample was included in a study of blood T cell repertoires in COVID-19. Study-level background: There were acute and convalescent COVID-19 samples, and they came from the United States, Italy and Spain. T cells, B-cell-depleted T cells, or PBMCs provided the cDNA or gDNA that served as material.

Per the authors' pipeline: Amplification from reference gene primers served as the basis for estimated nucleated cell counts. Clones were read by immunoSEQ multiplex PCR, and TCRdb kept only the in-frame ones, dropping some. For V, J and clone size, that table is used; D and trimming come from the DNA. This table holds 180,000 or so clones, about 81% found once. Patients in Seattle were enrolled during active infection, then followed longitudinally. This CDR3 comprises 15 residues. Germline-derived CDR1 and CDR2 are SGHVS and FQNEAQ. Trimming left V 1 base short and J 3 bases short, with 12 bases between.

The sequencing sample was made of peripheral blood. The sequence was collected from an elderly woman with COVID-19, enrolled during active disease. The J gene is TRBJ2-5, the V gene TRBV7-8, with D possibly TRBD2 on 6 matching bases. For the CDR3, the DNA is TGTGCCAGCAGCTTAGTGGGAGGTGTAGAAGAGACCCAGTACTTC. Its protein product is CASSLVGGVEETQYF. Together with reference TRBV7-8 and TRBJ2-5, the CDR3 gives the full variable domain: GAGVSQSPRYKVAKRGQDVALRCDPISGHVSLFWYQQALGQGPEFLTYFQNEAQLDKSGLPSDRFFAERPEGSVSTLKIQRTQQEDSAVYLCASSLVGGVEETQYFGPGTRLLVL.